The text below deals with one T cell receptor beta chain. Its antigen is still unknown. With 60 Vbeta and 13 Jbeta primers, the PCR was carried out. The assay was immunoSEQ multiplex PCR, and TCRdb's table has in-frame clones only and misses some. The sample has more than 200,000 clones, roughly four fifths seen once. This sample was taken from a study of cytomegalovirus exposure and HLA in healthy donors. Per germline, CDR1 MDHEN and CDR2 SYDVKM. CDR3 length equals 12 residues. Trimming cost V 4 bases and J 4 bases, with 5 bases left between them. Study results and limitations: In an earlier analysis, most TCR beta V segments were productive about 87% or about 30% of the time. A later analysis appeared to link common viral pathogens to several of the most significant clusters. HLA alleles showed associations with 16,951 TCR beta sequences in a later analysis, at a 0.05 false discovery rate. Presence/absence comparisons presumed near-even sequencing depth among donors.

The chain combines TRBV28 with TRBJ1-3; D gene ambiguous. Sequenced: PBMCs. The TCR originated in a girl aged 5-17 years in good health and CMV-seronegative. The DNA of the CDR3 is TGTGCCAGCAGTTATCCAGGAAACACCATATATTTT. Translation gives CASSYPGNTIYF.